Below, 6 T cell receptor beta chains from the same sample are listed, as sequenced in a study of tumor and adjacent non-tumor tissue in lung cancer. This sample's RNA came from whole unsorted tissue. More than 3 cm separated this lung sample from the edge of the tumor. Three rounds of nested PCR, following a modified ARM-PCR protocol, produced the TCRbeta library. TCRdb called the multiplex PCR reads again in MiXCR, with one record for every CDR3 protein. Here the sample spans approximately 90,000 distinct CDR3 sequences, 76% being singletons. Input material: distant non-tumor lung tissue. Receptors originate from a woman in her 50s with non-small cell lung cancer.

This clonotype showed up many times. The chain carries TRBV6-6 and TRBJ1-3; TRBD1 agrees at 7 bases. Germline CDR1 is MNHNY and CDR2 is SVGAGI (reference sequence). Germline trimming cut 4 bases from V and 3 bases from J; bases unmatched to any gene: 6. The CDR3 is 15 amino acids. This CDR3 reads CASSSWTGGGNTIYF. CDR3 nucleotide sequence: TGTGCCAGCAGTTCATGGACAGGTGGTGGAAACACCATATATTTT.

The chain has TRBV28 and TRBJ2-1; the D gene could be TRBD1 or TRBD2 (5 bases each). The germline gives CDR1 MDHEN, CDR2 SYDVKM. Trimming took off 2 bases at V and 3 bases at J, with 17 bases between the two ends. The CDR3 runs to 17 residues. CDR3 loop: CASSLVSLGRLYNEQFF. The DNA for the CDR3 is TGTGCCAGCAGTTTAGTAAGTCTGGGACGGCTCTACAATGAGCAGTTCTTC.

The table lists this clonotype with many counts. The chain is built from TRBV30 and TRBJ2-7, with D uncertain. The CDR3 spans 12 residues. Germline values: CDR1 GTSNPN, CDR2 SVGIG (reference sequence). V lost 1 base and J lost 3, with 7 bases in between. CDR3 coding DNA: TGTGCCTGGAGTGAGACTCACTACGAGCAGTACTTC. As protein: CAWSETHYEQYF.

On this clonotype itself: Relative to the germline gene, one junction end is altered; a read error may explain this. The rearrangement links TRBV12-3 or TRBV12-4 to TRBJ2-7, with 7 bases aligning to TRBD2. The CDR3 length is 14 residues. The CDR3 bases are TGTGCCGGCAGTTCCGCCGGGACTAACGGTGTCTTTTACTTC. Translation gives CAGSSAGTNGVFYF.

This clonotype is termed large. The chain couples TRBV5-5 to TRBJ1-5; D is undetermined. The CDR3 extends over 15 amino acids. V lost 4 bases, J lost 4 bases, and 15 bases lay in between. Looked up from germline, CDR1 is SGHKS and CDR2 is YYEKEE (reference sequence). CDR3 nucleotides: TGTGCCAGCAGCGTTAACCCGGACTGGAATCAGCCCCAGCATTTT. Amino acid sequence: CASSVNPDWNQPQHF.

In regard to this clonotype: Here the CDR3 omits its conserved ending phenylalanine or tryptophan, so a read error is the likely source. The rearrangement joins TRBV29-1 to TRBJ2-7; 10 bases are shared with TRBD2. Germline V gene lookup returns CDR1 SQVTM and CDR2 ANQGSEA. The ends lost 4 bases at V and 2 bases at J; junction bases unmatched: 2. The CDR3 has 13 residues. The CDR3 protein is CSVGSGRPYEQYL. The CDR3 DNA sequence: TGCAGCGTTGGTAGCGGGAGGCCCTACGAGCAGTACTTG.